The T cell receptor beta chain under discussion was sequenced for a study of immune evolution from preneoplasia to lung adenocarcinoma. Sequenced by immunoSEQ multiplex PCR; TCRdb stores in-frame clones only, minus some. The sample contains some 5,200 clones, around three quarters of which appear only once. This clone was detected once. The CDR3 totals 12 residues. The germline V and J ends were trimmed by 3 bases and 3 bases, with 6 bases remaining between them. Germline V gives CDR1 LNHNV, CDR2 YYDKDF (reference sequence). J is TRBJ2-7 and V is TRBV15; D is uncertain. The source of this sequence is a person between 45 and 75 years old with lung adenocarcinoma. The material sequenced was FFPE normal lung tissue adjacent to the tumor. The CDR3 DNA follows: TGTGCCACCAGCAGGGAGTACTACGAGCAGTACTTC. Residues: CATSREYYEQYF.